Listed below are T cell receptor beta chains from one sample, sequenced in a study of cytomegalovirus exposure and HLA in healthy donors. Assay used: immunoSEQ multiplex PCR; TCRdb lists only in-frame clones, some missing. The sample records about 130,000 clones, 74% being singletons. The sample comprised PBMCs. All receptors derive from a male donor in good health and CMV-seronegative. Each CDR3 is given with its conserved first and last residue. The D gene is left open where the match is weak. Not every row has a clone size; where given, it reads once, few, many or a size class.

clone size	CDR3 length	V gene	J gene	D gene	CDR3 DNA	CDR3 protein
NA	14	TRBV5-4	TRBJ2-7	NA	TGTGCCAGCAGCTTTATGGGACTTTTGGAGGAGCAGTACTTC	CASSFMGLLEEQYF
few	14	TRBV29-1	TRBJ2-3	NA	TGCAGCGTAGACGGACAAACAGCATGGGATACGCAGTATTTT	CSVDGQTAWDTQYF
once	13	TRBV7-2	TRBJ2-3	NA	TGTGCCAGCAGCTTTCCGAGGCTAGATACGCAGTATTTT	CASSFPRLDTQYF
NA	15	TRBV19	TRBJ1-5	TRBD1	TGTGCCAGTAGTAGTGGACAGGGAGGCAATCAGCCCCAGCATTTT	CASSSGQGGNQPQHF
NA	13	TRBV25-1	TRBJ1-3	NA	TGTGCCAGCAGTGAACGGGGGAGAAACACCATATATTTT	CASSERGRNTIYF
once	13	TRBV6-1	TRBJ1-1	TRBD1	TGTGCCAGCGGGGGACAGGGGACAACTGAAGCCTTCTTT	CASGGQGTTEAFF
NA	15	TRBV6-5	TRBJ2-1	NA	TGTGCCAGCAGAGGAGGTCCGAACTCCTACAATGAGCAGTTCTTC	CASRGGPNSYNEQFF
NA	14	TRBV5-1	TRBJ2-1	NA	TGCGCCAGCAGCTTGGGCCATGTTGAGTATGAGCAGTTCTTC	CASSLGHVEYEQFF
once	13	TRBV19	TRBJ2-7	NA	TGTGCCAGTAGTATGGGCGTGAGGGCGGAGCAGTACTTC	CASSMGVRAEQYF
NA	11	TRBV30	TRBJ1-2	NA	TGTGCCTGGACCCGGACAGCCGGCTACACCTTC	CAWTRTAGYTF
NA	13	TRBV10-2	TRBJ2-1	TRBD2	TGCGCCAGTTTTCAGCTAGCGGGGGGCGAGCAGTTCTTC	CASFQLAGGEQFF
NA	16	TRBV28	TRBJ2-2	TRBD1	TGTGCCAGTAAAGAGCAGGGGGCAGGTAACACCGGGGAGCTGTTTTTT	CASKEQGAGNTGELFF
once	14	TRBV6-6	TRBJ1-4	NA	TGTGCCAGCAGTCTGGACGGGGGAGGAAAAAAACTGTTTTTT	CASSLDGGGKKLFF
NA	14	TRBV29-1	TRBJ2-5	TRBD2	TGCAGCGTTGTGCCAACGGGGGGGGTTGAGACCCAGTACTTC	CSVVPTGGVETQYF
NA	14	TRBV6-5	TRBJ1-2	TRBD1	TGTGCCAGCAGTAGAACTGGACAGGGGGGCGGCTACACCTTC	CASSRTGQGGGYTF
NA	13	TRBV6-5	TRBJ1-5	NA	TGTGCCAGCAGTTATAGTAACAATCAGCCCCAGCATTTT	CASSYSNNQPQHF
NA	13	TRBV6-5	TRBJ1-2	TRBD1	TGTGCCAGCAGCCGGGACAGGGGCTATGGCTACACCTTC	CASSRDRGYGYTF
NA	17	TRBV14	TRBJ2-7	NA	TGTGCCAGCAGCCCCCTAGAGGGGGGGTTAATATTCTACGAGCAGTACTTC	CASSPLEGGLIFYEQYF
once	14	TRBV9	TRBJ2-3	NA	TGTGCCAGCAGTATAAGCGGGAGCACAGATACGCAGTATTTT	CASSISGSTDTQYF
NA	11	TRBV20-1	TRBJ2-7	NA	TGCAGTGCTAGTCCCCCCAGGGAGCAGTACTTC	CSASPPREQYF
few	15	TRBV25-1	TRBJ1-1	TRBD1	TGTGCCAGCAGGTACACACAGGGGAAGGACACTGAAGCTTTCTTT	CASRYTQGKDTEAFF
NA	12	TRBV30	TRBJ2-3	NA	TGTGCCTGGAGTGTACTCGGAGATACGCAGTATTTT	CAWSVLGDTQYF
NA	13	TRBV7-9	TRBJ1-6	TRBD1	TGTTCCAGCACCCGGGACAGCAATTCACCCCTCCACTTT	CSSTRDSNSPLHF
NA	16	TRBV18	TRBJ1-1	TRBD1	TGTGCCAGCTCACCAACAGGACAGGGGATGAACACTGAAGCTTTCTTT	CASSPTGQGMNTEAFF
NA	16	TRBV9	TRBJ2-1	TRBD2	TGTGCCAGCAGCGCCAGGACTAGCGGGAGCTACAATGAGCAGTTCTTC	CASSARTSGSYNEQFF
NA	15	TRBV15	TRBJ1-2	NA	TGTGCCACCAGCAGAGATTTGAGTTCTAACTATGGCTACACCTTC	CATSRDLSSNYGYTF
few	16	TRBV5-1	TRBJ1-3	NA	TGCGCCAGCAGCTTGGATTTGGAGATGGGGGCAAACACCATATATTTT	CASSLDLEMGANTIYF
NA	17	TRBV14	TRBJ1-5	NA	TGTGCCAGCAGCCAAGATCGGAGGGGATTTCCCAATCAGCCCCAGCATTTT	CASSQDRRGFPNQPQHF
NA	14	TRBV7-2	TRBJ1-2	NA	TGTGCCAGCAGCCCGGGATACAAGAACTATGGCTACACCTTC	CASSPGYKNYGYTF
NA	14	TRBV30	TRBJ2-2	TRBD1	TGTGCCTGGAACAGGGGCATTAACACCGGGGAGCTGTTTTTT	CAWNRGINTGELFF
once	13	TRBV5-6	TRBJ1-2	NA	TGTGCCAGCGACCAGGAGGCGCGCTATGGCTACACCTTC	CASDQEARYGYTF
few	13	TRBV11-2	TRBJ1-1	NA	TGTGCCACCAGGACAGTCATGAACACTGAAGCTTTCTTT	CATRTVMNTEAFF
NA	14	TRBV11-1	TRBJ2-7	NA	TGTGCCAGCAGCAAGAGGGACAACCGATACGAGCAGTACTTC	CASSKRDNRYEQYF
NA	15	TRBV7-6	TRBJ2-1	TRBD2	TGTGCCAGCAGTCACAGCGGGAGTCTCTACAATGAGCAGTTCTTC	CASSHSGSLYNEQFF
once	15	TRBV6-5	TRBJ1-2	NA	TGTGCCAGCAGTTACCTTAAACAGGACCCCGCGGGCTACACCTTC	CASSYLKQDPAGYTF
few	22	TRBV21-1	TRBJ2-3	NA	TGTGCCAGCAGCAAAGCTAGAGACACCCCGGGACTAGCGGTAGCGAGGGCAGATACGCAGTATTTT	CASSKARDTPGLAVARADTQYF
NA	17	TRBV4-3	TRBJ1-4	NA	TGCGCCAGCAGCCAAGATCTACCCACTACACGGGGTGAAAAACTGTTTTTT	CASSQDLPTTRGEKLFF
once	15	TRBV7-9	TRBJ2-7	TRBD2	TGTTCCAGCAGCACCGGGCCGGGACTAGTTGTCGAGCAGTACTTC	CSSSTGPGLVVEQYF
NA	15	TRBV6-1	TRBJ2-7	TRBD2	TGTGCCAGCAGTGGGCTAGCGGGAGGGTCCTACGAGCAGTACTTC	CASSGLAGGSYEQYF
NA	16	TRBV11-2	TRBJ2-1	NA	TGTGCCAGCAGCTTTAGTTCCAGAGGGGGTTACAATGAGCAGTTCTTC	CASSFSSRGGYNEQFF
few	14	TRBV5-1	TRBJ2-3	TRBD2	TGCGCCAGCAGCTTGGCAGCGGGGGTGGATACGCAGTATTTT	CASSLAAGVDTQYF
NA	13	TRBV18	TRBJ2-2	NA	TGTGCCAGCTCACCCAACGGTCCTGGGGAGCTGTTTTTT	CASSPNGPGELFF
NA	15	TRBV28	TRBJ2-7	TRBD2	TGTGCCAGCAGCGAACTAGCGGGGGGATCCTACGAGCAGTACTTC	CASSELAGGSYEQYF
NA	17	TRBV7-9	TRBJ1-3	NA	TGTGCCAGCAGTCGACAGTTGACAGGCAGCTCTGGAAACACCATATATTTT	CASSRQLTGSSGNTIYF
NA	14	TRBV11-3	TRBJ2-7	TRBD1	TGTGCCAGCAGCCGGGACAGCCTTTCCTACGAGCAGTACTTC	CASSRDSLSYEQYF
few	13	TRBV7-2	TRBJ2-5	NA	TGTGCCAGCAGCAAGCTAAGCCAAGAGACCCAGTACTTC	CASSKLSQETQYF
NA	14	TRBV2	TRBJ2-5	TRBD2	TGTGCCAGCAGGCCGGGACTAGCGGGACAGGGGCAGTACTTC	CASRPGLAGQGQYF
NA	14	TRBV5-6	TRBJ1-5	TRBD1	TGTGCCAGCAGGAGACAGGGGTTCAATCAGCCCCAGCATTTT	CASRRQGFNQPQHF
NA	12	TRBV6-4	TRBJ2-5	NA	TGTGCCAGCCTAAGAGGGATAGAGACCCAGTACTTC	CASLRGIETQYF
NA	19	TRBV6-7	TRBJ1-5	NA	TGTGCCAGCAGTTACGCGGAGGACGGGCCCCGAGATTCTGGCCAGCCCCAGCATTTT	CASSYAEDGPRDSGQPQHF